This T cell receptor beta chain was retrieved from a study of blood T cell repertoires in COVID-19 (dated by TCRdb to the early 2020s). The study in broad terms: Samples from collaborators originated in the United States, Italy and Spain and spanned both the acute and convalescent phases of COVID-19. Deeply sampled blood TCRbeta repertoires from subjects exposed to, actively infected with, or recovered from COVID-19 were included in the dataset. The repertoires were made available in a free public database intended to serve as a resource for research on the immune response to SARS-CoV-2. Where available, HLA class I and class II types were taken from metadata supplied by the sample provider and were not determined by assay-based typing. The sample metadata nearly always contained a de-identified subject ID, COVID-19 status, age in years and sex. The samples were drawn from the first 160 participants of the ongoing ImmuneRACE study and from some 1,300 subjects provided by 6 global collaborators. The prospective study material was composed of cDNA or gDNA derived from T cells, B-cell-depleted T cells, or PBMCs.

With regard to this clone: No antigen is known for it. No much larger clone is present one base from it, and per-base qualities are unavailable.

What the research found in general, with its limitations: The quantity of clinical and demographic metadata differed by source and by participant and was supplied without curation.

TCRbeta CDR3 regions were amplified from genomic DNA using the immunoSEQ Assay, a bias-controlled multiplex PCR. Turning to the authors' computational methods: The number of nucleated cells in each sample was estimated from the amplification of reference gene primers within the assay. Sequence reads were collapsed and filtered to measure the absolute abundance of every unique TCRbeta CDR3 rearrangement. For each sample, productive Simpson clonality was calculated as the square root of Simpson's diversity index across productive rearrangements. TCRdb retrieved this table from immuneACCESS and kept in-frame rearrangements only. Not all clones are present; in checked studies, unresolved V genes account for under half, and no reason is known for the remainder. V, J and clone size are taken as reported in that table, and D and trimming were inferred from the DNA itself. The sample contains roughly 110,000 clones, roughly 80% of them found a single time. The ten largest clones take up roughly 1.5% of the sample.

The collaborating institutions used their own protocols to collect whole blood in K2EDTA tubes. For TCRbeta analysis, collaborators shipped samples in one of three forms: frozen whole blood, isolated PBMCs, or DNA extracted from either of those sample types. The junction carries 6 bases between V and J, which are trimmed by 5 bases and 6 bases respectively. From a lookup of the germline V gene (reference sequence), CDR1 and CDR2 are PRHDT and FYEKMQ. From cysteine to phenylalanine, the CDR3 is 11 amino acids long. The DNA shown is the 33-base CDR3, in frame from base 1. Sample: peripheral blood. This sequence was found in a man between 45 and 60 years old with acute or convalescent COVID-19. This chain joins TRBV13 to TRBJ2-3; matching of 5 bases hints at TRBD2 as the D gene. The DNA is TGTGCCAGCAGCGTAGCGGATACGCAGTATTTT. This is translated as CASSVADTQYF.